The entry that follows covers one T cell receptor beta chain sequence. The CDR3 spans 15 residues. The V gene's germline CDR1 is MNHEY and CDR2 SMNVEV (reference sequence). The V gene lost 7 bases and the J gene lost 8 bases, with 21 bases spanning the gap. The data were taken from a study of blood T cell repertoires in COVID-19. About the research overall: From the United States, Italy and Spain came samples of acute and convalescent COVID-19. PBMCs, B-cell-depleted T cells, or T cells provided the cDNA or gDNA that made up the material.

This table comes from immunoSEQ multiplex PCR, and its TCRdb copy is limited to in-frame clones, with some not included. The data contain 84,000 or so clones, about 78% of them singletons. The Seattle site enrolled patients during active infection and followed them longitudinally. The chain couples TRBV27 to TRBJ2-1; D may be TRBD1 (6 bases). Sequences were obtained from peripheral blood. This receptor was identified in a man in his 60s with COVID-19, enrolled during active disease. CDR3: CASMTHFLQGDEQFF. Here the CDR3 DNA reads TGTGCCAGCATGACCCACTTCTTACAGGGTGATGAGCAGTTCTTC.